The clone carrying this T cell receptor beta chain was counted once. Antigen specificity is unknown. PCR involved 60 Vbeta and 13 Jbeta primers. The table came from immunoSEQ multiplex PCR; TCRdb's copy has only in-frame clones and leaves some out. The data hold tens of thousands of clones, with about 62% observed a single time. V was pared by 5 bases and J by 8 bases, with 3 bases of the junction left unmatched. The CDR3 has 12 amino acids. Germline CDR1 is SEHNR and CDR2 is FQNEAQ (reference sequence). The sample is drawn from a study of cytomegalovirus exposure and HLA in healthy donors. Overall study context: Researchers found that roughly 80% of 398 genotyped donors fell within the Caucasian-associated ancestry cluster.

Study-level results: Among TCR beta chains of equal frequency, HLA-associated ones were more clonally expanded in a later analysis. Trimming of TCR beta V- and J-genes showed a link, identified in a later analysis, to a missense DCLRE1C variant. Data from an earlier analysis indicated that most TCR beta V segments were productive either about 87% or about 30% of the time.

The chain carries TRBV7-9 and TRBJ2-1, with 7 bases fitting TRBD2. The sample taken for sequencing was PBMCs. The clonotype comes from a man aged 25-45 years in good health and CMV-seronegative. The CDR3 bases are TGTGCCAGCAGCGCCCGGGGGGATGAGCAGTTCTTC. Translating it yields CASSARGDEQFF.